Given below is one T cell receptor (beta chain) in context. TCRdb keeps only in-frame clones here, not all; method: immunoSEQ multiplex PCR. The sample has some 20,000 clones, nearly 90% seen once. The data were obtained in a study of blood T cell repertoires in COVID-19. From germline, CDR1 is MNHEY and CDR2 SMNVEV (reference sequence). The length of the CDR3 is 15 residues. V lost 6 bases, J lost 4 bases, and 10 bases stayed unmatched. V usage is TRBV27 and J usage is TRBJ2-7, with 9 bases that match TRBD1. This TCR was recovered from a human donor in a cohort sampled during active COVID-19. Specimen: peripheral blood. CDR3 nucleotide sequence: TGTGCCAGCAGCCCCTCCGGGACAGGGAAATACGAGCAGTACTTC. Its translation is CASSPSGTGKYEQYF.